This T cell receptor beta chain appears in the sequencing data of a study of regulatory T cells. Study outcomes and limitations: Hydrophobic residues at CDR3 positions 6 and 7 were enriched in conventional CD4+ T cells of CD3G-deficient patients. Regulatory T cells showed the strongest V-J pair restriction and V/J gene skewing among patient repertoires.

Sorting split CD4+ cells into CD25-high CD127-low Tregs and CD25-low CD127-high conventional T cells. The PCR used 52 TRBV and 13 TRBJ primers. Assay: immunoSEQ multiplex PCR; the TCRdb copy retains only in-frame clones and omits some. Altogether about 35,000 clones are present, approximately 91% being singletons, with the ten largest covering approximately 2.3%. As regards this clone: Its target is not known.

Trimming at V came to 5 bases and at J to 6 bases, leaving 9 bases not matched to a gene. The CDR3 runs to 15 residues. Germline lookup yields CDR1 MNHNY and CDR2 SVGAGI (reference sequence). The chain has TRBV6-6 and TRBJ1-1; 10 nucleotides align to TRBD1. The sequence was collected from a person aged 18-35 years with CD3G deficiency. Sequenced material: conventional CD4+ T cells sorted from blood. CDR3 residues: CASSPGTGDIAEAFF. CDR3 in DNA: TGTGCCAGCAGTCCGGGGACAGGGGATATCGCTGAAGCTTTCTTT.